Each of the 28 T cell receptor beta chains below was sequenced from the same sample in a study of cytomegalovirus exposure and HLA in healthy donors. Both 60 Vbeta primers and 13 Jbeta primers went into the PCR. TCRdb's copy holds only in-frame clones and misses some; the assay was immunoSEQ multiplex PCR. The sample lists approximately 90,000 clones, around 85% seen once, with approximately 7.4% in the top ten. The sample was PBMCs. The receptors were gathered from a man in his forties in good health and CMV-seropositive.

V gene TRBV28 combines with J gene TRBJ2-3; 9 bases agree with TRBD1. CDR3 length: 15 residues. CDR1 and CDR2 from the germline V gene are MDHEN and SYDVKM. The ends lost 6 bases at V and 4 bases at J; junction bases unmatched: 8. In nucleotides, the CDR3 is TGTGCCAGCAGCCGCGACAGGGGGTTTTCAGATACGCAGTATTTT. As protein: CASSRDRGFSDTQYF.

The chain uses TRBV18 and TRBJ2-2; D call uncertain. The germline V and J ends were trimmed by 3 bases and 2 bases, with 10 bases remaining between them. CDR1 is KGHSH and CDR2 is LQKENI in the germline V gene. The CDR3 covers 15 residues. CDR3 sequence: CASSPGRPNTGELFF. In DNA, the CDR3 is TGTGCCAGCTCACCGGGCAGGCCTAACACCGGGGAGCTGTTTTTT.

The chain employs TRBV19 and TRBJ2-2; a weak D match, TRBD1 (6 bases). The CDR3 runs to 16 residues. The V end was cut by 3 bases, the J end by 2 bases, with 13 bases between. The germline CDR1 and CDR2 sequences are LNHDA and SQIVND (reference sequence). The CDR3 DNA is TGTGCCAGTAGTATCCTGACAGGCCTTAACACCGGGGAGCTGTTTTTT. This translates into CASSILTGLNTGELFF.

The rearrangement links TRBV6-5 to TRBJ1-5; 7 nucleotides match TRBD1. CDR3 length equals 14 residues. Trimming cost V 5 bases and J 7 bases; bases outside gene matches: 8. The V gene's germline CDR1 is MNHEY and CDR2 SVGAGI. CDR3 nucleotide sequence: TGTGCCAGCAGTGAGACAGGGCAGGAGCAGCCCCAGCATTTT. Translated, it gives CASSETGQEQPQHF.

The chain employs TRBV29-1 and TRBJ1-3, with D uncertain. The V and J ends lost 7 bases and 2 bases respectively, with 12 bases between them. The germline V gene has CDR1 SQVTM and CDR2 ANQGSEA. This CDR3 is 13 amino acids long. The CDR3 here is CSAAEVAGNTIYF. The CDR3 DNA reads as TGCAGCGCCGCTGAGGTTGCTGGAAACACCATATATTTT.

The CDR3 DNA follows: TGCGCCAGCAGCTTGACAGGGCCCTTCGACTATGGCTACACCTTC. Translation gives CASSLTGPFDYGYTF. This chain links TRBV5-1 with TRBJ1-2; perhaps TRBD1 as D (6 bases). Germline CDR1 reads SGHRS; CDR2 reads YFSETQ. The CDR3 covers 15 residues. V lost 1 base to trimming and J lost 3 bases, with 13 bases between them.

This clone was counted only a few times. The rearrangement links TRBV6-4 to TRBJ2-2; 7 bases fit TRBD1. This CDR3 is built from 13 residues. Germline loops: CDR1 MRHNA, CDR2 SNTAGT. V was clipped by 6 bases and J by 5 bases; unmatched bases: 3. This CDR3 reads CASSGTATGELFF. The CDR3, as DNA: TGTGCCAGCAGCGGGACAGCGACCGGGGAGCTGTTTTTT.

This chain connects TRBV30 to TRBJ2-3; D might be TRBD2 (5 bases). The ends were cut back, 2 bases at V and 6 bases at J, with 15 bases in the middle. This CDR3 region has 14 residues. In germline, CDR1 is GTSNPN, CDR2 SVGIG (reference sequence). Here the CDR3 DNA reads TGTGCCTGGAGTCCGGGGATATATTCCGATACGCAGTATTTT. Protein product: CAWSPGIYSDTQYF.

The chain is built from TRBV5-5 and TRBJ1-1; 7 nucleotides match TRBD1. CDR1 and CDR2 (germline): SGHKS, YYEKEE (reference sequence). Trimming cost V 2 bases and J 5 bases; bases outside gene matches: 6. The length of the CDR3 is 14 residues. The CDR3 DNA sequence: TGTGCCAGCAGCTTCGAGGGGGCGCGAACTGAAGCTTTCTTT. It codes for CASSFEGARTEAFF. The complete variable domain, with remaining parts taken from reference TRBV5-5 and TRBJ1-1, reads DAGVTQSPTHLIKTRGQQVTLRCSPISGHKSVSWYQQVLGQGPQFIFQYYEKEERGRGNFPDRFSARQFPNYSSELNVNALLLGDSALYLCASSFEGARTEAFFGQGTRLTVV.

The chain carries TRBV7-2 and TRBJ2-7; 8 bases line up with TRBD1. Germline lookup yields CDR1 SGHTA and CDR2 FQGNSA. The CDR3 runs 14 residues. V lost 4 bases and J lost 2; bases outside the gene matches: 4. The DNA for the CDR3 is TGTGCCAGCAGCTCCTCACAGGGGGCCTACGAGCAGTACTTC. Translated, it gives CASSSSQGAYEQYF.

The J gene is TRBJ2-5, the V gene TRBV10-1; D not certain. Looked up from germline, CDR1 is WNHNN and CDR2 is SYGVQD (reference sequence). Trimming removed 3 bases at V and 2 bases at J, with 10 bases between. The CDR3 is 14 amino acids. The CDR3 is CASSESAGQETQYF. CDR3 DNA sequence: TGCGCCAGCAGTGAATCGGCAGGACAAGAGACCCAGTACTTC.

The chain carries TRBV4-2 and TRBJ2-1; TRBD1 agrees at 8 bases. V lost 3 bases to trimming and J lost 9 bases; unmatched junction nucleotides: 4. The germline V gene has CDR1 LGHNA and CDR2 YNFKEQ. The CDR3 loop spans 13 amino acids. CDR3 loop: CASSQDRAVEQFF. CDR3 nucleotide sequence: TGTGCCAGCAGCCAGGACAGGGCTGTTGAGCAGTTCTTC.

V is TRBV7-2 and J is TRBJ1-1, with a weak D call TRBD1 (5 bases). The CDR3 extends over 13 amino acids. CDR1 SGHTA and CDR2 FQGNSA come from the germline V gene. With 1 base removed from V and 4 bases from J, the gap between germline ends came to 7 bases. The chain's CDR3 is CASSLVRATEAFF. CDR3 nucleotides: TGTGCCAGCAGCTTAGTCAGGGCCACTGAAGCTTTCTTT.

This chain joins TRBV27 and TRBJ1-1; the match to TRBD1 covers 7 bases. The germline V gene encodes CDR1 MNHEY and CDR2 SMNVEV (reference sequence). This CDR3 contains 13 residues. After removal of 6 bases from V and 1 base from J, the junction contained 2 bases not matched to a gene. CDR3: CASRGTANTEAFF. CDR3 sequence (DNA): TGTGCCAGCAGGGGGACAGCGAACACTGAAGCTTTCTTT.

This chain links TRBV7-3 with TRBJ1-6; D possibly corresponds to TRBD1 (6 bases). From germline, CDR1 is SGHTA and CDR2 FQGTGA. Between the trimmed V and J ends, which lost 2 bases and 8 bases, there was a span of 10 bases. This CDR3 is 14 amino acids long. The CDR3 DNA sequence: TGTGCCAGCAGCTTACGCAAGGGGGATTCACCCCTCCACTTT. As protein: CASSLRKGDSPLHF. Together with reference TRBV7-3 and TRBJ1-6, the CDR3 gives the full variable domain: GAGVSQTPSNKVTEKGKYVELRCDPISGHTALYWYRQSLGQGPEFLIYFQGTGAADDSGLPNDRFFAVRPEGSVSTLKIQRTERGDSAVYLCASSLRKGDSPLHFGNGTRLTVT.

This clone was seen more than once but under ten times. The rearrangement uses TRBV27 and TRBJ1-2; 9 bases fit TRBD1. Losses at the gene ends were 6 bases for V and 2 bases for J; bases not matched to a gene: 13. The CDR3 covers 17 residues. Looked up from germline, CDR1 is MNHEY and CDR2 is SMNVEV (reference sequence). CDR3 amino acids: CASRPDRGGAGNYGYTF. The CDR3 coding sequence is TGTGCCAGCAGGCCCGACAGGGGGGGCGCGGGGAACTATGGCTACACCTTC.

With regard to this clone: Distinct nucleotide sequences in the sample also encode this CDR3. The chain recombines TRBV15 with TRBJ1-5, with D maybe TRBD1 (6 bases). The CDR3 totals 15 residues. Trimming took 0 bases from V and 4 from J, leaving 10 bases between them. Germline lookup yields CDR1 LNHNV and CDR2 YYDKDF (reference sequence). Written as DNA, the CDR3 is TGTGCCACCAGCAGAGATACCGGACAGAATCAGCCCCAGCATTTT. This gives the protein CATSRDTGQNQPQHF.

This clone was recorded only once. The rearrangement joins TRBV2 to TRBJ2-3; 15 positions match TRBD2. Trimming removed 5 bases from V and 2 bases from J; junction bases left unmatched: 14. Germline assignment: CDR1 SNHLY and CDR2 FYNNEI. The CDR3 runs to 20 residues. The CDR3, as DNA: TGTGCCAGCAGTTCACCCGGGGGGGGACTAGCGGGGGGACTCACAGATACGCAGTATTTT. This sequence encodes CASSSPGGGLAGGLTDTQYF.

This chain connects TRBV18 to TRBJ1-1; the D gene is possibly TRBD1 (6 bases). The CDR3 runs 13 residues. Germline V gene data show CDR1 as KGHSH and CDR2 as LQKENI. V was pared by 6 bases and J by 6 bases, with 14 bases between. The CDR3 protein is CASSHTGSPEAFF. In nucleotides, the CDR3 is TGTGCCAGCTCCCATACAGGGTCCCCTGAAGCTTTCTTT.

The J gene is TRBJ2-5, the V gene TRBV28; D is ambiguous. This CDR3 contains 13 residues. The ends were cut back, 6 bases at V and 2 bases at J, with 10 bases in the middle. The V gene's germline CDR1 is MDHEN and CDR2 SYDVKM. As DNA, the CDR3 is TGTGCCAGCAGAAGAGAGATTCAAGAGACCCAGTACTTC. Encoded protein: CASRREIQETQYF.

This CDR3 is CAISGGTSHNEQFF. The DNA of the CDR3 is TGTGCCATCAGTGGAGGGACTAGTCACAATGAGCAGTTCTTC. This chain joins TRBV10-3 and TRBJ2-1; 8 bases align to TRBD2. This CDR3 region has 14 residues. V lost 4 bases to trimming and J lost 5 bases; unmatched junction nucleotides: 4. Germline V CDR1 and CDR2: ENHRY, SYGVKD.

A single count supports this clone. J is TRBJ2-2 and V is TRBV11-2, with 7 bases aligning to TRBD1. The CDR3 is 17 amino acids. Germline V gene data show CDR1 as SGHAT and CDR2 as FQNNGV. V shed 2 bases, J shed 0 bases, and the junction held 6 bases outside the gene matches. In nucleotides, the CDR3 is TGTGCCAGCAGCTTACGGGACAGCCAGTCGAACACCGGGGAGCTGTTTTTT. Its translation: CASSLRDSQSNTGELFF. Full variable domain (missing parts from reference TRBV11-2 and TRBJ2-2): EAGVAQSPRYKIIEKRQSVAFWCNPISGHATLYWYQQILGQGPKLLIQFQNNGVVDDSQLPKDRFSAERLKGVDSTLKIQPAKLEDSAVYLCASSLRDSQSNTGELFFGEGSRLTVL.

The J gene is TRBJ1-6, the V gene TRBV7-8; tentatively, D is TRBD1 (6 bases). Germline CDR1 is SGHVS and CDR2 is FQNEAQ. V lost 5 bases, J lost 4 bases, and 18 bases lay in between. The CDR3 runs to 17 residues. CDR3 sequence (DNA): TGTGCCAGCAGCCCGGTTCTCAGGGGTCCTTATAATTCACCCCTCCACTTT. Protein: CASSPVLRGPYNSPLHF.

The chain carries TRBV7-2 and TRBJ2-5; 8 positions agree with TRBD2. The last part of the DNA fits TRBJ2-7 better; the J call may be wrong. In germline, CDR1 is SGHTA, CDR2 FQGNSA. The CDR3 has 14 amino acids. The CDR3 sequence is CASSFRGGPYEQYF. The CDR3 region has the DNA TGTGCCAGCAGCTTCCGGGGGGGACCCTACGAGCAGTACTTC.

The V and J genes are TRBV7-6 and TRBJ2-1, with D perhaps matching TRBD1 (5 bases). The V and J ends lost 2 bases and 0 bases respectively, with 17 bases between them. Germline assignment: CDR1 SGHVS and CDR2 FNYEAQ. CDR3 length: 18 residues. The DNA of the CDR3 is TGTGCCAGCAGCTTAAGGGTCGAGGTCCAGGGCTCCTACAATGAGCAGTTCTTC. Encoded protein: CASSLRVEVQGSYNEQFF.

This chain links TRBV7-8 with TRBJ1-1; D not certain. V was cut by 6 bases and J by 1 base, with 15 bases left in between. There are 15 residues in the CDR3. CDR1 and CDR2 (germline): SGHVS, FQNEAQ. The CDR3 DNA is TGTGCCAGCAGTTATCGGGAGCCCAGGAACACTGAAGCTTTCTTT. Its translation: CASSYREPRNTEAFF.

The chain joins TRBV28 to TRBJ1-3, with a possible D match to TRBD1 (6 bases). Looked up from germline, CDR1 is MDHEN and CDR2 is SYDVKM. The V end lost 7 bases, the J end lost 0 bases, and 16 bases lay between the germline ends. There are 16 residues in the CDR3. CDR3 nucleotide sequence: TGTGCCAGCACCCGGACAGACTCCCGCTCTGGAAACACCATATATTTT. Protein: CASTRTDSRSGNTIYF.

J is TRBJ2-2 and V is TRBV6-5; 13 positions agree with TRBD2. CDR1 is MNHEY and CDR2 is SVGAGI in the germline V gene. The CDR3 has 14 amino acids. The CDR3: CTTSGRANTGELFF. DNA of the CDR3: TGTACTACTAGCGGGAGGGCGAACACCGGGGAGCTGTTTTTT.